Listed below are T cell receptor beta chains from one sample, sequenced in a study of preoperative IRX-2 immunotherapy in early breast cancer. The table came from immunoSEQ multiplex PCR; TCRdb's copy has only in-frame clones and leaves some out. The table lists roughly 40,000 clones, 60% to 85% of them singletons. Material: tumor tissue, obtained after IRX-2 immunotherapy. The origin of the receptors is a human donor with breast cancer. The CDR3 runs from the conserved cysteine through the conserved F or W. D genes are given only for firm matches. Expanded clones get a size class; other rows say once, few or many, or leave the size out.

V	D	size	J	DNA	CDR3
TRBV11-3	TRBD1	NA	TRBJ2-7	TGTGCCAGCAGCCAGTCAACAGGGGGAGCCTACGAGCAGTACTTC	CASSQSTGGAYEQYF
TRBV18	NA	NA	TRBJ1-5	TGTGCCAGCTCACCGAACTCAGGGAGGGATCAGCCCCAGCATTTT	CASSPNSGRDQPQHF
TRBV7-1	TRBD2	NA	TRBJ2-1	TGTGCCAGCAGCGATAGCGGGGGGGCATACAATGAGCAGTTCTTC	CASSDSGGAYNEQFF
TRBV19	NA	NA	TRBJ2-5	TGTGCCAGTAGTACTTCTGTAATGGAGACCCAGTACTTC	CASSTSVMETQYF
TRBV14	TRBD1	NA	TRBJ1-2	TGTGCCAGCAGCCAAATACAGGGGTCCCCCTATGGCTACACCTTC	CASSQIQGSPYGYTF
TRBV12-5	TRBD1	NA	TRBJ2-6	TGTGCTAGTGGTTTGGGGACAGGGGGCTCTGGGGCCAACGTCCTGACTTTC	CASGLGTGGSGANVLTF
TRBV19	TRBD1	NA	TRBJ1-4	TGTGCCAGTAGTAGGGACAGAGACACAACTAATGAAAAACTGTTTTTT	CASSRDRDTTNEKLFF
TRBV11-3	NA	NA	TRBJ1-2	TGTGCCAGCAGCTTAGAAGGCGGAGCTAACTATGGCTACACCTTC	CASSLEGGANYGYTF
TRBV19	NA	NA	TRBJ2-6	TGTGCCAGTAGTACAGGCTCTGGGGCCAACGTCCTGACTTTC	CASSTGSGANVLTF
TRBV19	NA	NA	TRBJ2-2	TGTGCCAGTAGTATAGTGGTGGCCACCGGGGAGCTGTTTTTT	CASSIVVATGELFF
TRBV18	NA	once	TRBJ1-3	TGTGCCAGCTCACCATGGCGCTCTGGAAACACCATATATTTT	CASSPWRSGNTIYF